The clone carrying this TCR beta chain was seen just once. Gene names are mouse gene names. The read ends 1 residue shy of where the CDR3 ends; the end is completed using the germline J gene. This record comes from a study of tissue T cells after allogeneic stem cell transplantation. The CDR3 length is 13 residues. Germline loops: CDR1 SGHSA, CDR2 FRNQAP. V was trimmed by 1 base and J by 3 bases, leaving 5 bases between them. Assay used: immunoSEQ multiplex PCR; TCRdb lists only in-frame clones, some missing. The sample consists of 48,000 or so clones, less than 75% of them appearing once. This chain joins TRBV16 and TRBJ2-3, with no clear D. The sequence was collected from a pool of C57BL/6 mice in good health. Sequencing used sorted cells pooled from one or two spleens. CDR3 residues: CASSLVGAETLYF. The CDR3 bases that were read are TGTGCAAGCAGCTTAGTAGGAGCAGAAACGCTGTAT.